The rows below give T cell receptor beta chains drawn from one sample of a study of shared clonotypes between healthy human individuals. The protocol was immunoSEQ multiplex PCR, while the TCRdb copy is restricted to in-frame clones and leaves out a portion. The data contain some 2,000,000 clones, roughly 94% of them singletons. The sequencing input was naive CD4+ T cells sorted from blood. All receptors derive from a man aged 18 to 29 in good health. CDR3s include the opening cysteine and the closing phenylalanine or tryptophan. D genes are given only for firm matches. Clone size is shown for a subset of rows, as once, few, many or a class of expanded clone.

d_call cdr3_length clone_size j_call v_call cdr3_nt cdr3_aa
NA 15 NA TRBJ1-6 TRBV9 TGTGCCAGCAGCTTCCGAACCTCAGGCAATTCACCCCTCCACTTT CASSFRTSGNSPLHF
TRBD1 14 NA TRBJ1-6 TRBV2 TGTGCCAGCCGTCCGACAGGGGATAATTCACCCCTCCACTTT CASRPTGDNSPLHF
NA 13 NA TRBJ2-1 TRBV7-3 TGTGCCAGCAGCTTATCCCGGTACAATGAGCAGTTCTTC CASSLSRYNEQFF
NA 14 NA TRBJ1-1 TRBV6-5 TGTGCCAGCAGTTATAGACAAAGGAACACTGAAGCTTTCTTT CASSYRQRNTEAFF
TRBD1 15 NA TRBJ2-7 TRBV5-1 TGCGCCAGCAGCGGAGGACAGGGAGGAATCGAGCGGCAGTACTTC CASSGGQGGIERQYF
NA 13 NA TRBJ2-1 TRBV7-2 TGTGCCAGCAGCCCGCAGGGTTGGAATGAGCAGTTCTTC CASSPQGWNEQFF
NA 18 NA TRBJ1-2 TRBV13 TGTGCCAGCAGCTCTGCATACTACGGGACGCAAGCTAACTATGGCTACACCTTC CASSSAYYGTQANYGYTF
TRBD2 16 NA TRBJ2-5 TRBV5-4 TGTGCCAGCAGCTTGGGGCCAGCGGGAGAGATGGAGACCCAGTACTTC CASSLGPAGEMETQYF
TRBD2 15 NA TRBJ2-7 TRBV7-2 TGTGCCAGCAGCTCCCAGGCGGGGGTGAACTACGAGCAGTACTTC CASSSQAGVNYEQYF
TRBD1 14 few TRBJ1-6 TRBV6-5 TGTGCCAGCCGACGCGGGACAGACGATTCACCCCTCCACTTT CASRRGTDDSPLHF